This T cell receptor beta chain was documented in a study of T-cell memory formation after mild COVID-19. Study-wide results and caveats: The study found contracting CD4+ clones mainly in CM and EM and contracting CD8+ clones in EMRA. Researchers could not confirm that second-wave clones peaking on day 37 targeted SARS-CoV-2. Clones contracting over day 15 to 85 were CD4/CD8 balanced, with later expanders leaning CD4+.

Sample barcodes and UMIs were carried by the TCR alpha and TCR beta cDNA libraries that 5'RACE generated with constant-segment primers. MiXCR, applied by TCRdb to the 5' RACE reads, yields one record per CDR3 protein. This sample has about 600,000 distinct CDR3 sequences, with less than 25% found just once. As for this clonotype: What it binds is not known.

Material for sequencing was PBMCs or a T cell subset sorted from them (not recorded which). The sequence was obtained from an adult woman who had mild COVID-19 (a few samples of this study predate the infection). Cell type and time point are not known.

CDR3 in DNA: TGTGCCACCAGTGAAGGGACGGACACAGATACGCAGTATTTT. Translation: CATSEGTDTDTQYF. The chain employs TRBV24-1 and TRBJ2-3; perhaps D is TRBD1 or TRBD2 (5 bases each). CDR1 and CDR2 (germline): KGHDR, SFDVKD. V dropped 4 bases and J dropped 2 bases, with 9 bases sitting between them. The CDR3 has 14 amino acids.